The source of this TCR beta chain is a study of regulatory T cells in long-lasting Graves disease. This clonotype was picked up many times. The antigen is unknown. Arm-PCR of CDR3 regions and iRepertoire HTBI primers were the basis on which TCR beta libraries were built. As processed by the authors: Analysis of the samples identified roughly 62 TRBV and more than eleven TRBJ segments. A single record per CDR3 protein comes from TCRdb applying MiXCR to the multiplex PCR reads. The authors' filters were not applied to this entry. The table has almost 350,000 distinct CDR3 sequences, roughly a fifth seen once. The time point denotes: persistent/refractory GD, antithyroid drugs over 5 years with positive TRAb. Isolated PBMC RNA provided the starting material for the TCR library. From an endocrinology department in Xi'an, China, came the patients. The study, taken as a whole, reports: Persistent Graves' patients possessed reduced TCR diversity relative to recently diagnosed ones.

This sequence was found in a female donor with Graves disease. The specimen was peripheral blood mononuclear cells (PBMCs), collected when the disease was refractory, from a patient treated with antithyroid drugs.

The DNA of the CDR3 is TGTGCCAGCTCACGAGAGGTCTCCTACGAGCAGTACTTC. Translated: CASSREVSYEQYF. The rearrangement joins TRBV18 to TRBJ2-7; D not certain. Germline CDR1 reads KGHSH; CDR2 reads LQKENI. The ends were cut back, 4 bases at V and 0 bases at J, with 7 bases in the middle. The CDR3 consists of 13 residues.